The entry below gives a single T cell receptor (beta chain) sequence along with its context. Its target is unknown. Trimming removed 1 base from V and 2 bases from J, with 7 bases in between. The germline V gene has CDR1 LGHNA and CDR2 YNFKEQ. The CDR3 covers 14 residues. PCR primers comprised 60 Vbeta and 13 Jbeta primers. The assay was immunoSEQ multiplex PCR, and TCRdb's table has in-frame clones only and misses some. This table has fewer than 150,000 clones, around 78% appearing once. The data derive from a study of cytomegalovirus exposure and HLA in healthy donors. Whole-study results and caveats: An apparent linkage of common viral pathogens to several of the most significant clusters emerged in a later analysis. According to a later analysis, donors in an Asian-associated ancestry cluster reportedly had fewer N-insertions than the roughly 720-donor mean. Productive status was seen about 87% or about 30% of the time for most TCR beta V segments in an earlier analysis.

The sequence was obtained from a woman aged 40 to 50 in good health and CMV-seropositive. The sequenced sample was PBMCs. This chain uses TRBV4-2 with TRBJ2-3, with D perhaps TRBD1 (5 bases). The CDR3 coding sequence is TGTGCCAGCAGCCAAGCAGGGTTCACAGATACGCAGTATTTT. Protein: CASSQAGFTDTQYF.